These T cell receptor beta chains were read from a single sample in a study of T cells in Graves' hyperthyroidism and ophthalmopathy. MiXCR was run by TCRdb on the multiplex PCR reads, yielding one entry per CDR3 protein. The sample has 300,000 to 500,000 distinct CDR3 sequences, around an eighth seen once; the top ten hold 28%. The sequencing input was blood. All receptors derive from a man aged 50 or older with Graves' ophthalmopathy. Both conserved end residues are trimmed from each CDR3. D genes are given only for firm matches.

CDR3 length | D gene | V gene | CDR3 protein
12 | TRBD2 | TRBV20-1 | SASLAGKGNEQF
13 | . | TRBV5-8 | ASSLDIGLNQPQH
12 | TRBD1 | TRBV6-2/TRBV6-3 | ASSWDRVRYEQY
12 | . | TRBV6-1 | ASSPARSNQPQH
13 | TRBD1 | TRBV27 | ASSFGQGGSYGYT
10 | . | TRBV27 | ASSQGGGEEF
12 | . | TRBV9 | ASSRDGSYNEQF
13 | . | TRBV6-4 | ASSEGGADYNEQF
12 | TRBD2 | TRBV6-1 | ASQTSGSYNEQF
11 | . | TRBV20-1 | SASWTANTEAF
13 | . | TRBV20-1 | SASQPRDSTDTQY
12 | . | TRBV4-1 | ASSDSLGNQPQH
11 | TRBD1 | TRBV6-1 | ASMGRGRNEQY
13 | TRBD1 | TRBV3-1 | ASSPSGTGTRELF
16 | TRBD2 | TRBV7-8 | ASSQFPPGLAGVVTQY
16 | . | TRBV15 | ATSRGNSRAWGYNEQF
14 | . | TRBV20-1 | SAPRAGSSGANVLT
14 | . | TRBV30 | AWSGPGQGYSYEQY
13 | . | TRBV7-8 | ASSLSRGFNQPQH
13 | TRBD2 | TRBV20-1 | SARRGGSRTDTQY
10 | . | TRBV7-9 | ASSSQGNEQY
12 | TRBD1 | TRBV6-1 | ASSERTGSSPLH
14 | TRBD2 | TRBV19 | ASSVSALAGGYEQY
12 | TRBD1 | TRBV18 | ASSDRDRAYEQY
14 | TRBD2 | TRBV29-1 | SVSLPSSGGGREQY
12 | TRBD2 | TRBV29-1 | SIHTSGRRYEQY
14 | . | TRBV4-1 | ASSLPRGGMNTEAF
12 | . | TRBV11-2 | ASSSGSAKNIQY
12 | TRBD2 | TRBV7-8 | ASSNGLDTDTQY
14 | TRBD1 | TRBV25-1 | ASSGPGQGVYNEQF
13 | TRBD2 | TRBV12-3/TRBV12-4 | ASRSGGTRYNEQF
14 | . | TRBV15 | ATSRDSAGLRETQY
10 | . | TRBV2 | ASKETDSPLH
14 | . | TRBV9 | ASPVRGGSVYNEQF
15 | . | TRBV19 | ASSILPGAGSGNTIY
11 | TRBD2 | TRBV19 | ASSPGLADEQF
14 | TRBD1 | TRBV10-3 | AISGGTGQGFGELF
14 | TRBD2 | TRBV19 | ASKKTSGNSYDEQF
13 | . | TRBV5-6 | ASSTRGVAGQPQH
14 | . | TRBV20-1 | SARDIRAGWTDTQY